The next 16 T cell receptor beta chains were all read from a single sample in a study of spatial heterogeneity in lung cancer. As to time point: sample taken at primary tumor resection. TCRdb processed the 5' RACE reads anew with MiXCR; each CDR3 protein has one entry. The sample consists of 5,200 or so distinct CDR3 sequences, roughly 3.9% of them appearing once. For these receptors, no antigen is known. Study conclusions and caveats: For expanded intratumoral alpha and beta TCRs, counts tracked tumor mutation counts.

This specimen consisted of lung tumor tissue, obtained at surgery. These receptors came from a female donor with early-stage non-small cell lung cancer.

This clonotype was picked up many times. V gene TRBV10-2 combines with J gene TRBJ2-7; no definite D call. V was trimmed by 3 bases and J by 0 bases, leaving 6 bases between them. Germline CDR1 is WSHSY and CDR2 is SAAADI. There are 13 residues in the CDR3. The CDR3 DNA is TGCGCCAGCAGTGATGTAAGCTCCTACGAGCAGTACTTC. Translated: CASSDVSSYEQYF.

Comment on this clonotype: Just one base apart from a much larger clone, this may be a read error. CDR3 sequence: CSPATSGPYEQYF. For the CDR3, the DNA is TGCAGTCCCGCGACTAGCGGACCCTACGAGCAGTACTTC. The gene calls are TRBV20-1 and TRBJ2-7; 9 bases fit TRBD2. This CDR3 region has 13 residues. Germline V gene data show CDR1 as DFQATT and CDR2 as SNEGSKA (reference sequence). J lost 2 bases, V lost 8 bases, and 7 bases had no gene match.

By sample fraction, this clonotype is medium-sized. The chain carries TRBV6-1 and TRBJ2-7; TRBD1 is a possible D gene (6 bases). Trimming shortened V by 2 bases and J by 2 bases, and 10 bases separated the two germline ends. CDR1 and CDR2 (germline): MNHNS, SASEGT. The CDR3 contains 14 residues. The CDR3: CASSEMGATYEQYF. The CDR3 bases are TGTGCCAGCAGTGAAATGGGGGCCACCTACGAGCAGTACTTC.

Relative to its sample, this clonotype is medium-sized (0.01 to 0.1%). This chain connects TRBV7-9 to TRBJ2-1; TRBD2 agrees at 10 bases. The germline V gene encodes CDR1 SEHNR and CDR2 FQNEAQ (reference sequence). Trimming at V came to 1 base and at J to 5 bases, leaving 14 bases not matched to a gene. The CDR3 is 19 residues long. CDR3 bases: TGTGCCAGCAGCTTAGAATCACGGTTGATAAGCGGGAGGGACAATGAGCAGTTCTTC. Protein sequence: CASSLESRLISGRDNEQFF.

There are many counts of this clonotype. CDR3 coding DNA: TGTGCCAGCAGTTTACTGGGACAGGGACGGACAACTGAAGCTTTCTTT. It is translated as CASSLLGQGRTTEAFF. The chain is built from TRBV28 and TRBJ1-1; TRBD1 aligns across 9 bases. Trimming took 2 bases from V and 5 from J; bases not matched to a gene: 9. Germline V lookup: CDR1 MDHEN, CDR2 SYDVKM. This CDR3 is built from 16 residues.

This clonotype was counted at least ten times. The chain recombines TRBV29-1 with TRBJ2-1; unclear D gene. Trimming cost V 0 bases and J 10 bases, with 22 bases left between them. CDR3 length equals 16 residues. Germline assignment: CDR1 SQVTM and CDR2 ANQGSEA. CDR3 sequence: CSVEERVDRPTWEQFF. The CDR3 coding sequence is TGCAGCGTTGAAGAGAGAGTGGATCGCCCTACATGGGAGCAGTTCTTC.

Within the sample, this clonotype is medium-sized. The chain combines TRBV18 with TRBJ2-3; TRBD1 matches at 7 bases. Losses at the gene ends were 3 bases for V and 2 bases for J; bases not matched to a gene: 5. The CDR3 is 15 amino acids. Per germline, CDR1 KGHSH and CDR2 LQKENI. The CDR3 reads CASSPRDRYTDTQYF. CDR3 coding DNA: TGTGCCAGCTCACCTCGGGACAGATACACAGATACGCAGTATTTT.

By sample share, this clonotype is medium-sized. The rearrangement links TRBV20-1 to TRBJ1-2; 7 positions match TRBD1. CDR3 size: 14 residues. The junction had 15 bases not matched to a gene; V was cut back by 6 bases and J by 8 bases. Germline V lookup: CDR1 DFQATT, CDR2 SNEGSKA (reference sequence). CDR3 region: CSANLPGGIKGYTF. The DNA for the CDR3 is TGCAGTGCCAATCTCCCAGGGGGTATTAAGGGCTACACCTTC.

This clonotype is labeled large (0.1 to 1%). The V gene is TRBV7-9, the J gene TRBJ2-7; TRBD1 agrees at 7 bases. With V trimmed by 5 bases and J by 3 bases, 10 bases remained unmatched. This CDR3 has 15 residues. The germline V gene has CDR1 SEHNR and CDR2 FQNEAQ (reference sequence). The CDR3 bases are TGTGCCAGCAGCCCTCCGGTGCAGGGGGACTACGAGCAGTACTTC. It is translated as CASSPPVQGDYEQYF.

This clonotype is categorized as medium-sized (0.01 to 0.1%). The chain couples TRBV5-1 to TRBJ2-1, with D perhaps TRBD1 or TRBD2 (5 bases each). The V and J ends lost 4 bases and 6 bases respectively, with 14 bases between them. Germline CDR1 reads SGHRS; CDR2 reads YFSETQ. The CDR3 extends over 14 amino acids. The CDR3 bases are TGCGCCAGCAGCGCGGATACTAGGGGCAATGAGCAGTTCTTC. Translating it yields CASSADTRGNEQFF.

At least ten counts were recorded for this clonotype. The rearrangement links TRBV28 to TRBJ1-1; D unclear. The CDR3 spans 12 residues. Germline values: CDR1 MDHEN, CDR2 SYDVKM. V lost 6 bases and J lost 6, with 11 bases in between. CDR3 DNA sequence: TGTGCCAGCAGGGCCTGGAGCGCTGAAGCTTTCTTT. Residues: CASRAWSAEAFF.

This clonotype is medium-sized in the sample. The V gene is TRBV5-1, the J gene TRBJ1-4; D gene unclear. Germline V gene data show CDR1 as SGHRS and CDR2 as YFSETQ. CDR3 size: 15 residues. Trimming took off 0 bases at V and 8 bases at J, with 14 bases between the two ends. The CDR3 spells CASSLAGTTGEKLFF. CDR3 sequence (DNA): TGCGCCAGCAGCTTGGCGGGCACAACCGGCGAAAAACTGTTTTTT.

This clonotype counts as medium-sized. The CDR3 here is CASRGPGGVDNEQFF. CDR3 in DNA: TGTGCCAGCAGGGGACCAGGAGGGGTCGACAATGAGCAGTTCTTC. This sequence joins TRBV12-3 or TRBV12-4 and TRBJ2-1; tentative D call: TRBD2 (6 bases). The length of the CDR3 is 15 residues. Trimming took 6 bases from V and 5 from J, leaving 17 bases between them.

This clonotype was picked up many times. The J gene is TRBJ1-5, the V gene TRBV20-1; 8 bases match TRBD1. The CDR3 is 16 residues long. Germline V gene lookup returns CDR1 DFQATT and CDR2 SNEGSKA (reference sequence). Germline trimming cut 4 bases from V and 4 bases from J; bases unmatched to any gene: 12. The CDR3 reads CSAIPYQGAKNQPQHF. In DNA form, the CDR3 reads TGCAGTGCTATCCCCTACCAGGGGGCCAAAAATCAGCCCCAGCATTTT.

Within the sample, this clonotype is medium-sized. This chain joins TRBV27 and TRBJ2-7; D may be TRBD1 (6 bases). The CDR3 length is 16 residues. In germline, CDR1 is MNHEY, CDR2 SMNVEV (reference sequence). Trimming pared 2 bases from V and 0 bases from J, leaving 14 bases between. The CDR3 reads CASSLRGQWNSYEQYF. The CDR3 bases are TGTGCCAGCAGTTTACGCGGACAGTGGAACTCCTACGAGCAGTACTTC.

By sample fraction, this clonotype is medium-sized (0.01 to 0.1%). The chain joins TRBV30 to TRBJ2-7; D may be TRBD1 (6 bases). In germline, CDR1 is GTSNPN, CDR2 SVGIG (reference sequence). This CDR3 is built from 12 residues. The V end was cut by 8 bases, the J end by 5 bases, with 16 bases between. In DNA, the CDR3 is TGTGCCGGGGGCACAGGGTTCCACGAGCAGTACTTC. It specifies CAGGTGFHEQYF.